Each of the 27 T cell receptor beta chains below was sequenced from the same sample in a study of CD8 T cells in ankylosing spondylitis. TCRdb used MiXCR to reprocess the 5' RACE reads, holding one entry per CDR3 protein. This repertoire shows 200,000 or so distinct CDR3 sequences, approximately 12% found once; its top ten account for 11%. The sequencing input was blood, either unsorted or a sorted T cell fraction (not recorded which). The receptors were gathered from a female donor with ankylosing spondylitis or in good health (not recorded which).

This clonotype was detected many times. V gene TRBV20-1 combines with J gene TRBJ2-7; the D is unclear. This CDR3 contains 12 residues. Germline V lookup: CDR1 DFQATT, CDR2 SNEGSKA (reference sequence). V was cut by 0 bases and J by 4 bases, with 7 bases left in between. DNA of the CDR3: TGCAGTGCTAGAGATCTAGAATACGAGCAGTACTTC. This sequence encodes CSARDLEYEQYF.

This clonotype was counted a few times. This chain joins TRBV3-1 and TRBJ2-5; D is uncertain. CDR1 LGHDT and CDR2 YNNKEL come from the germline V gene (reference sequence). Trimming stripped 1 base from V and 2 bases from J, with 8 bases between. The CDR3 totals 14 residues. Here the CDR3 DNA reads TGTGCCAGCAGCCAAGTAGTGAGGCAAGAGACCCAGTACTTC. Translation gives CASSQVVRQETQYF.

The chain links TRBV7-2 to TRBJ1-3; 7 nucleotides align to TRBD1. The V and J ends lost 3 bases and 6 bases, in that order; junction bases with no gene match: 5. CDR1 and CDR2 (germline): SGHTA, FQGNSA. The CDR3 sequence is 14 residues long. CDR3 sequence reads: CASSFPGQINTIYF. The CDR3, as DNA: TGTGCCAGCAGCTTCCCGGGACAGATAAACACCATATATTTT.

This clonotype was seen a handful of times. The chain uses TRBV18 and TRBJ2-2; no firm D call. With 3 bases removed from V and 3 bases from J, the gap between germline ends came to 14 bases. Germline CDR1 is KGHSH and CDR2 is LQKENI. The CDR3 consists of 16 residues. The CDR3 nucleotides read TGTGCCAGCTCACCGGTTTTGGCGTGGGACACCGGGGAGCTGTTTTTT. It translates to CASSPVLAWDTGELFF.

This clonotype occurred many times. The chain recombines TRBV29-1 with TRBJ2-3, with D perhaps matching TRBD2 (6 bases). The germline V gene has CDR1 SQVTM and CDR2 ANQGSEA. This CDR3 spans 11 amino acids. Trimming took off 4 bases at V and 5 bases at J, with 7 bases between the two ends. The CDR3 DNA sequence: TGCAGCGTTGGGGAGGTAGATACGCAGTATTTT. It yields the protein CSVGEVDTQYF.

This clonotype showed up many times. The chain links TRBV29-1 to TRBJ2-7, with D perhaps TRBD2 (6 bases). In germline, CDR1 is SQVTM, CDR2 ANQGSEA. With 0 bases removed from V and 4 bases from J, the gap between germline ends came to 16 bases. The CDR3 runs to 15 residues. CDR3 bases: TGCAGCGTTGAAGATCAGGAGGGTAGTTCGTACGAGCAGTACTTC. This encodes CSVEDQEGSSYEQYF.

This clonotype was recorded at least ten times. This rearrangement joins TRBV11-2 to TRBJ2-3; 12 nucleotides match TRBD2. The V and J ends lost 5 bases and 2 bases, in that order; junction bases with no gene match: 5. CDR1 and CDR2 (germline): SGHAT, FQNNGV. CDR3 length: 16 amino acids. The CDR3 loop reads CASSPWTSGVTDTQYF. The CDR3 DNA reads TGTGCCAGCAGCCCTTGGACTAGCGGGGTCACAGATACGCAGTATTTT.

This clonotype was observed a few times. J is TRBJ1-5 and V is TRBV29-1, with 7 bases aligning to TRBD1. The CDR3 has 13 residues. Germline assignment: CDR1 SQVTM and CDR2 ANQGSEA. Losses at the gene ends were 7 bases for V and 3 bases for J; bases not matched to a gene: 6. CDR3: CSAGTAPNQPQHF. The CDR3 nucleotides read TGCAGCGCTGGGACAGCCCCCAATCAGCCCCAGCATTTT.

Ten or more counts support this clonotype. This sequence joins TRBV12-3 or TRBV12-4 and TRBJ1-1; D is unclear. Trimming cost V 2 bases and J 1 base, with 5 bases left between them. CDR3 length equals 13 residues. The CDR3 sequence is CASSLHGNTEAFF. CDR3 DNA: TGTGCCAGCAGTTTACACGGGAACACTGAAGCTTTCTTT.

This clonotype was picked up many times. This chain joins TRBV24-1 and TRBJ2-1; D unclear. The germline V gene encodes CDR1 KGHDR and CDR2 SFDVKD. The CDR3 consists of 12 residues. V lost 7 bases to trimming and J lost 6 bases, with 9 bases between them. The CDR3 here is CATRGVSNEQFF. CDR3 in DNA: TGTGCCACCAGAGGAGTCAGCAATGAGCAGTTCTTC.

To note about this clonotype: Since a much larger clone is just one base distant, this may be a read error. The V and J genes are TRBV20-1 and TRBJ2-1; possible D gene TRBD1, 5 bases. Germline CDR1 is DFQATT and CDR2 is SNEGSKA (reference sequence). The CDR3 runs 16 residues. The CDR3 DNA follows: TGCTGTGCTAGAGATCCTTCTGGGGCGGAATACAATGAGCAGTTCTTC. It is translated as CCARDPSGAEYNEQFF.

This clonotype occurred a few times. The rearrangement joins TRBV20-1 to TRBJ2-5, with D possibly called TRBD1 or TRBD2 (5 bases each). V was cut by 0 bases and J by 0 bases, with 14 bases left in between. Germline V gives CDR1 DFQATT, CDR2 SNEGSKA (reference sequence). The CDR3 has 16 residues. The CDR3 nucleotides read TGCAGTGCTAGAGATAAGGGACCTAAGTACCAAGAGACCCAGTACTTC. This gives the protein CSARDKGPKYQETQYF.

This clonotype was detected many times. V is TRBV27 and J is TRBJ2-7; 11 positions match TRBD1. There are 15 residues in the CDR3. Losses at the gene ends were 3 bases for V and 4 bases for J; bases not matched to a gene: 5. The germline V gene has CDR1 MNHEY and CDR2 SMNVEV (reference sequence). DNA for the CDR3: TGTGCCAGCAGTTTTATGGGACAGGGGGGGTACGAGCAGTACTTC. Translating gives CASSFMGQGGYEQYF.

This clonotype was observed a single time. A much bigger clone sits one base away, suggesting this may be a read error. V usage is TRBV20-1 and J usage is TRBJ2-2; 13 bases fit TRBD2. The CDR3 extends over 17 amino acids. The germline gives CDR1 DFQATT, CDR2 SNEGSKA (reference sequence). CDR3 sequence: CCALPGLAGANTGELFF. CDR3 DNA sequence: TGCTGTGCCCTACCTGGACTAGCGGGGGCCAACACCGGGGAGCTGTTTTTT.

Notes on this clonotype: This sequence may be a read error, since a much larger clone differs from it by one base. The chain is built from TRBV10-3 and TRBJ2-2; 8 bases are shared with TRBD2. With 3 bases clipped from V and 0 bases from J, the junction kept 12 bases outside the gene matches. This CDR3 spans 19 amino acids. Germline V gene data show CDR1 as ENHRY and CDR2 as SYGVKD. The CDR3 here is CAISDGSSGIGSNTGELFF. CDR3 in DNA: TGTGCCATCAGTGATGGGAGTAGCGGGATAGGTTCGAACACCGGGGAGCTGTTTTTT.

V and J are TRBV7-2 and TRBJ2-1; no definite D call. There are 12 residues in the CDR3. Per germline, CDR1 SGHTA and CDR2 FQGNSA. The ends were cut back, 1 base at V and 8 bases at J, with 6 bases in the middle. CDR3 sequence reads: CASSLGTDEQFF. In nucleotides, the CDR3 is TGTGCCAGCAGCTTAGGTACTGATGAGCAGTTCTTC.

This clonotype was seen more than once but under ten times. The chain recombines TRBV7-2 with TRBJ2-7; no clear D gene. The germline CDR1 and CDR2 sequences are SGHTA and FQGNSA. V was pared by 5 bases and J by 3 bases, with 8 bases between. This CDR3 has 12 amino acids. CDR3 loop: CASSAGDYEQYF. DNA of the CDR3: TGTGCCAGCAGCGCCGGAGACTACGAGCAGTACTTC.

In the case of this clonotype: One end of the junction is discordant with germline, which a read error may explain. CDR3 sequence: CSARVLGIERYF. DNA for the CDR3: TGCAGTGCTAGAGTACTGGGAATCGAGCGGTACTTC. V usage is TRBV20-1 and J usage is TRBJ2-7; D call uncertain. The V gene's germline CDR1 is DFQATT and CDR2 SNEGSKA (reference sequence). The CDR3 is 12 amino acids.

The table lists this clonotype with a few counts. This chain uses TRBV7-2 with TRBJ1-3, with D possibly TRBD1 on 5 matching bases. Trimming shortened V by 1 base and J by 4 bases, and 11 bases separated the two germline ends. The CDR3 is 15 amino acids. Germline CDR1 SGHTA, CDR2 FQGNSA. The CDR3 loop reads CASSLDYGAGNTIYF. CDR3 sequence (DNA): TGTGCCAGCAGCTTAGACTACGGGGCCGGAAACACCATATATTTT.

This clonotype was detected ten times or more. The rearrangement uses TRBV7-7 and TRBJ1-2, with D uncertain. The germline CDR1 and CDR2 sequences are SSHAT and FNYEAQ (reference sequence). Trimming removed 7 bases from V and 8 bases from J, with 17 bases in between. The CDR3 is 13 residues long. The CDR3 here is CASTIGPDGGYTF. In nucleotides, the CDR3 is TGTGCCAGCACCATCGGGCCCGACGGGGGCTACACCTTC.

Many counts were recorded for this clonotype. The chain carries TRBV12-3 or TRBV12-4 and TRBJ1-4; D ambiguous. The CDR3 consists of 15 residues. V gave up 8 bases and J gave up 4 bases, with 17 bases separating them. Written as DNA, the CDR3 is TGTGCCAGCGCCCCCCTAGGCAGGCTTAATGAAAAACTGTTTTTT. Protein: CASAPLGRLNEKLFF.

This chain links TRBV5-1 with TRBJ1-1; D perhaps matches TRBD1 (5 bases). Germline lookup yields CDR1 SGHRS and CDR2 YFSETQ. The CDR3 is 14 residues long. Trimming cost V 3 bases and J 1 base, with 10 bases left between them. CDR3 amino acids: CASSSDSTNTEAFF. CDR3 nucleotide sequence: TGCGCCAGCAGCTCCGACAGCACGAACACTGAAGCTTTCTTT.

In its sample, this clonotype was seen many times. The rearrangement joins TRBV7-2 to TRBJ1-1, with D uncertain. V was shortened by 6 bases and J by 0 bases, with 8 bases between the two germline ends. From germline, CDR1 is SGHTA and CDR2 FQGNSA. This CDR3 has 13 amino acids. CDR3 amino acids: CASSPSLNTEAFF. CDR3 sequence (DNA): TGTGCCAGCAGTCCCTCGCTGAACACTGAAGCTTTCTTT.

Details on this clonotype: A much larger clone lies one base from this, so it may be a read error. The chain links TRBV6-1 to TRBJ2-7, with TRBD2 matching over 9 bases. The CDR3 length is 15 residues. The junction had 11 bases not matched to a gene; V was cut back by 4 bases and J by 7 bases. Germline-derived CDR1 and CDR2 are MNHNS and SASEGT. CDR3 nucleotides: TGTGCCAGCAGTGGATGGGGTAGCGGGAGCGGAGAGCAGTACTTC. Translating gives CASSGWGSGSGEQYF.

The sample holds many counts of this clonotype. CDR3 coding DNA: TGTGCCACCAGTGACTCGGCTTGGCCGTCGAACACCGGGGAGCTGTTTTTT. Its translation: CATSDSAWPSNTGELFF. The J gene is TRBJ2-2, the V gene TRBV24-1; D gene unclear. The CDR3 has 17 residues. V lost 4 bases and J lost 0, with 14 bases in between. Germline CDR1 KGHDR, CDR2 SFDVKD.

This clonotype was counted between two and nine times. The genes are TRBV20-1 and TRBJ1-6; D remains ambiguous. The germline V gene encodes CDR1 DFQATT and CDR2 SNEGSKA (reference sequence). The length of the CDR3 is 13 residues. The V gene lost 4 bases and the J gene lost 7 bases, with 11 bases spanning the gap. The CDR3 loop is CSAIPDWNSPLHF. CDR3 DNA: TGCAGTGCTATTCCGGATTGGAATTCACCCCTCCACTTT.

In this sample, this clonotype turned up many times. The chain combines TRBV9 with TRBJ2-1, with D tentatively TRBD2 (5 bases). Germline CDR1 SGDLS, CDR2 YYNGEE. Trimming shortened V by 4 bases and J by 0 bases, and 11 bases separated the two germline ends. CDR3 length: 15 residues. In nucleotides, the CDR3 is TGTGCCAGCAGCACCCGAGGGAGCTCCTACAATGAGCAGTTCTTC. This gives the protein CASSTRGSSYNEQFF.